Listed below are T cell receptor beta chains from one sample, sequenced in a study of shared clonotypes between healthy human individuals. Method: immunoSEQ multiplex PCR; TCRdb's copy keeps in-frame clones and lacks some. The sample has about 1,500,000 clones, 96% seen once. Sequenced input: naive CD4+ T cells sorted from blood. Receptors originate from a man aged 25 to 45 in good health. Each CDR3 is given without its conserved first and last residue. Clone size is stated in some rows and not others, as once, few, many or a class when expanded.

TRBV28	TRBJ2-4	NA	ASSLTGLLAKNIQY
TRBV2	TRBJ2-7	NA	ASSEAPSTHRDRAFEQY
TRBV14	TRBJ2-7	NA	ASSQRTGQLVEQY
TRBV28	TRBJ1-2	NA	ASTLGRIFYGYT
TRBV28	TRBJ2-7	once	ASRSGGYEQY
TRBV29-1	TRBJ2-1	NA	SISRTSADNEQF
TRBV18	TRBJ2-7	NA	ASSPLGSGMREQY
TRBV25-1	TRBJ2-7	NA	ASRATYEQY
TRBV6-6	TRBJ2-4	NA	ASSNKNIQY
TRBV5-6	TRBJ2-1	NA	ASSLLIASGSSSYNEQF
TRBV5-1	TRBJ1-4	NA	ASGRVANEKLF
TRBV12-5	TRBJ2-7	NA	ASGLEAGGAYEQY